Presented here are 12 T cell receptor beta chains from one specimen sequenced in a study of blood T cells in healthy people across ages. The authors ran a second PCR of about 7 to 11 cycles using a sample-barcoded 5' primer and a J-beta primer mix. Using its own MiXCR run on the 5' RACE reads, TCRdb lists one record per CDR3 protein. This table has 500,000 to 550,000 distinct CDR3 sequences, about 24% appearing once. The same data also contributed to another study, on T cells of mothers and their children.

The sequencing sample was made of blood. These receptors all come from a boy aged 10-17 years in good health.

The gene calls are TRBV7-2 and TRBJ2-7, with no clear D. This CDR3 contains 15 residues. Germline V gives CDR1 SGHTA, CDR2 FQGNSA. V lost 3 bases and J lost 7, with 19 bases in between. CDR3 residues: CASSFKWQSLWEQYF. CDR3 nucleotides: TGTGCCAGCAGCTTTAAATGGCAATCCCTATGGGAGCAGTACTTC.

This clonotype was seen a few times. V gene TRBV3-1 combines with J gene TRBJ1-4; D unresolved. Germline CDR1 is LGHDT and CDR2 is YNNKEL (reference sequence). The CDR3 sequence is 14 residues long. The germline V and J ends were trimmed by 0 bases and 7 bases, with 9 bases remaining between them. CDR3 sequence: CASSQDLIGEKLFF. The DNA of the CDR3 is TGTGCCAGCAGCCAAGACCTAATCGGTGAAAAACTGTTTTTT.

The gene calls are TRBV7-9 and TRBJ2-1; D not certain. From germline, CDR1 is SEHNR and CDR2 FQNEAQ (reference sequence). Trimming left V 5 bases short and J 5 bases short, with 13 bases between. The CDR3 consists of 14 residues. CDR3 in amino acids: CASSPHYSNNEQFF. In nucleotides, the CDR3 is TGTGCCAGCAGCCCCCATTACTCGAACAATGAGCAGTTCTTC.

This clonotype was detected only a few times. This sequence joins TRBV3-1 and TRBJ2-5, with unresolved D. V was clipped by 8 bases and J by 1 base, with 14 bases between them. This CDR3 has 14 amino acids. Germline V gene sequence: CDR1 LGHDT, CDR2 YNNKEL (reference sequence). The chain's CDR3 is CASRPLRSQETQYF. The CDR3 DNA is TGTGCCAGCCGCCCCCTGCGGAGCCAAGAGACCCAGTACTTC.

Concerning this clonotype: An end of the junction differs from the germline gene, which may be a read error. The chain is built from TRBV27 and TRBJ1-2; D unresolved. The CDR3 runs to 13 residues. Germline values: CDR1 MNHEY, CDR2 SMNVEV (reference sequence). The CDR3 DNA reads TGTGCCAGCAGTTTCGGCACCAACTATAGCTACACCTTC. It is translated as CASSFGTNYSYTF.

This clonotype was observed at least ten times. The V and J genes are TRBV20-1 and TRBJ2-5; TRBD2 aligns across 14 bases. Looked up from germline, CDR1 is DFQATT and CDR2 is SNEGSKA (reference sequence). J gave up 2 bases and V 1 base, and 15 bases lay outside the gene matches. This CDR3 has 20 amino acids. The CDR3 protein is CSARARDRRLAGGPQETQYF. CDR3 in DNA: TGCAGTGCTAGAGCCCGGGACAGAAGACTAGCGGGAGGGCCACAAGAGACCCAGTACTTC.

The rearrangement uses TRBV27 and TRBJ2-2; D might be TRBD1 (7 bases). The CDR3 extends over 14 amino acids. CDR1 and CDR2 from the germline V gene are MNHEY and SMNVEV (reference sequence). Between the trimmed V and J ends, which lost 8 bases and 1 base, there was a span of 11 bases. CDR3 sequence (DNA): TGTGCCAGCGCAGGGGGGATGAACACCGGGGAGCTGTTTTTT. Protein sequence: CASAGGMNTGELFF.

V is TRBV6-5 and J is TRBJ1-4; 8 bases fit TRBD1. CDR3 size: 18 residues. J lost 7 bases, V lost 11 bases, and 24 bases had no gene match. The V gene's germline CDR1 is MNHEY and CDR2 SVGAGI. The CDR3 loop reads CAVAVAGGVRGPFEKLFF. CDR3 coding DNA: TGTGCCGTAGCAGTTGCCGGTGGTGTCAGGGGGCCTTTTGAAAAACTGTTTTTT.

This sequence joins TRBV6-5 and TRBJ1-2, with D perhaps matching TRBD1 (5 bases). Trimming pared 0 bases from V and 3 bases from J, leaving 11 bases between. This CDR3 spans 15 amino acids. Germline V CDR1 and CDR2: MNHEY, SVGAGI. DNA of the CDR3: TGTGCCAGCAGTTACTCTACCGGGGGAGACTATGGCTACACCTTC. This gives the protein CASSYSTGGDYGYTF.

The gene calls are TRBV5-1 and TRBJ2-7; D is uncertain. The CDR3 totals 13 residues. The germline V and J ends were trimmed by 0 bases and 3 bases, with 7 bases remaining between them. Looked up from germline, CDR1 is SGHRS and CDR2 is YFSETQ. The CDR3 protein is CASSLAVDYEQYF. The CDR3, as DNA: TGCGCCAGCAGCTTGGCTGTCGACTACGAGCAGTACTTC.

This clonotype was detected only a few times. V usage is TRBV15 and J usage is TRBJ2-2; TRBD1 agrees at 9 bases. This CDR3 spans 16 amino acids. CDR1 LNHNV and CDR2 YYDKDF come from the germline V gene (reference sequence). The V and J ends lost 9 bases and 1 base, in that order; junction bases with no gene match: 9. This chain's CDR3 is CATRNPGQGNTGELFF. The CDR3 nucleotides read TGTGCCACGCGGAACCCGGGACAGGGGAACACCGGGGAGCTGTTTTTT.

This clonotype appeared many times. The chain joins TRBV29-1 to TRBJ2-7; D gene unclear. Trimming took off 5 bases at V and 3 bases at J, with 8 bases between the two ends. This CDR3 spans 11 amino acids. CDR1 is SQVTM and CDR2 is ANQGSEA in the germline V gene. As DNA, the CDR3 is TGCAGCGTTCGGTCCTACTACGAGCAGTACTTC. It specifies CSVRSYYEQYF.